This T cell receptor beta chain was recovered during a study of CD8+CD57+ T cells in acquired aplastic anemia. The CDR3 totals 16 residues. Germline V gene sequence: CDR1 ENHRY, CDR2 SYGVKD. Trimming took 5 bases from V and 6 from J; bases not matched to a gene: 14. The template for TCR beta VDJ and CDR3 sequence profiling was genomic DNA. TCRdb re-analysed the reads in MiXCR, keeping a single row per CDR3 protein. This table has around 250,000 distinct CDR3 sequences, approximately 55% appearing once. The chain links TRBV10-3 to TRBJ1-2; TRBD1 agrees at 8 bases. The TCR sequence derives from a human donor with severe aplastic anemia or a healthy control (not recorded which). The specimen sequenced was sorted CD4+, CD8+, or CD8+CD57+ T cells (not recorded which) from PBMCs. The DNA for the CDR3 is TGTGCCATCAGTAAGAGAATCCAGGGGGCAAGCGATGGCTACACCTTC. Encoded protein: CAISKRIQGASDGYTF.